This passage covers 17 T cell receptor beta chains from one sample sequenced in a study of shared clonotypes between healthy human individuals (TCRdb year 2020). Receptors were amplified or captured by the immunoSEQ multiplex PCR assay. The immuneACCESS repertoire file appears here via TCRdb, limited to in-frame rearrangements. These files lack a portion of the clones; in checked studies, under half of the deficit traces to unresolved V genes, and the cause of the others is not known. This sample lists roughly 2.6 million clones; more than 90% were detected once. Clones ranked in the top ten supply over 0.12% of the sample. Sample: naive CD4+ T cells sorted from blood. This specimen's cell subset or site label, per the study, means: CD45RA+ positively selected. All receptors derive from a man younger than 35 in good health.

This rearrangement joins TRBV7-4 to TRBJ2-6; D not certain. V lost 5 bases and J 5 bases, leaving 19 bases between the germline ends. The CDR3 extends over 17 amino acids. Germline CDR1 and CDR2: SGHVT and SQSDAQ. CDR3 sequence: CASSTTSSQSRANVLTF. Written as DNA, the CDR3 is TGTGCCAGCAGCACTACCAGCTCACAAAGTCGGGCCAACGTCCTGACTTTC.

The V gene is TRBV6-5, the J gene TRBJ1-2; D perhaps matches TRBD1 (5 bases). CDR3 size: 13 residues. V gave up 5 bases and J gave up 5 bases, with 12 bases separating them. The germline V gene has CDR1 MNHEY and CDR2 SVGAGI. CDR3 nucleotide sequence: TGTGCCAGCAGTCCAGGGTCTCGGTATGGCTACACCTTC. This translates into CASSPGSRYGYTF.

The chain uses TRBV6-1 and TRBJ2-7; D tentatively fits TRBD1 or TRBD2 (5 bases each). Germline V gene lookup returns CDR1 MNHNS and CDR2 SASEGT. Trimming removed 2 bases at V and 6 bases at J, with 17 bases between. The CDR3 spans 15 residues. Here the CDR3 DNA reads TGTGCCAGCAGTGAACACCCAGAAGGGACGAGCGAGCAGTACTTC. It translates to CASSEHPEGTSEQYF.

Points on this clone: The sample carries other DNA sequences with the same CDR3. The rearrangement uses TRBV5-1 and TRBJ2-3; 9 positions agree with TRBD2. The V gene end was trimmed by 4 bases and the J gene end by 0 bases; junction bases not matched to a gene: 6. The CDR3 runs 16 residues. The germline CDR1 and CDR2 sequences are SGHRS and YFSETQ. CDR3 coding DNA: TGCGCCAGCAGCCCGCTGGCGGGAGGGAGCACAGATACGCAGTATTTT. Protein: CASSPLAGGSTDTQYF. Using reference TRBV5-1 and TRBJ2-3 for the parts outside the CDR3, the full variable domain is KAGVTQTPRYLIKTRGQQVTLSCSPISGHRSVSWYQQTPGQGLQFLFEYFSETQRNKGNFPGRFSGRQFSNSRSEMNVSTLELGDSALYLCASSPLAGGSTDTQYFGPGTRLTVL.

CDR3 sequence (DNA): TGTGCCAGCAGCTTAGGGGCCCCAACAGGCGGTACTGAAGCTTTCTTT. As protein: CASSLGAPTGGTEAFF. The chain is built from TRBV7-2 and TRBJ1-1; maybe TRBD1 (5 bases). Looked up from germline, CDR1 is SGHTA and CDR2 is FQGNSA. The CDR3 length is 16 residues. The V and J ends lost 1 base and 5 bases respectively, with 17 bases between them.

The chain combines TRBV5-1 with TRBJ2-2; 12 nucleotides agree with TRBD2. V lost 4 bases to trimming and J lost 0 bases; unmatched junction nucleotides: 10. Germline V lookup: CDR1 SGHRS, CDR2 YFSETQ. The CDR3 is made up of 19 amino acids. CDR3 sequence: CASSHGLAGRLTNTGELFF. For the CDR3, the DNA is TGCGCCAGCAGCCATGGACTAGCGGGGAGGCTTACGAACACCGGGGAGCTGTTTTTT.

CDR3 DNA: TGTGCCAGCAGTCCGCGGGACGGTGGCTACACCTTC. Its translation is CASSPRDGGYTF. This chain uses TRBV27 with TRBJ1-2; D might be TRBD1 (5 bases). V lost 5 bases and J 7 bases, leaving 11 bases between the germline ends. Germline lookup yields CDR1 MNHEY and CDR2 SMNVEV (reference sequence). CDR3 length: 12 amino acids.

The chain uses TRBV27 and TRBJ1-1, with D perhaps matching TRBD1 (5 bases). This CDR3 is 14 amino acids long. V was trimmed by 5 bases and J by 6 bases, leaving 16 bases between them. Germline CDR1 reads MNHEY; CDR2 reads SMNVEV (reference sequence). The CDR3 nucleotides are TGTGCCAGCAGTGCCCGGGACCTCGGCCCTGAAGCTTTCTTT. It translates to CASSARDLGPEAFF.

To note about this clone: This same CDR3 is encoded by further DNA sequences in the sample. The genes are TRBV7-2 and TRBJ2-3; 13 bases fit TRBD2. The CDR3 has 16 amino acids. Germline V gene data show CDR1 as SGHTA and CDR2 as FQGNSA. V shed 0 bases, J shed 4 bases, and the junction held 1 base outside the gene matches. CDR3: CASSLALAGGPDTQYF. CDR3 bases: TGTGCCAGCAGCTTAGCACTAGCGGGAGGGCCAGATACGCAGTATTTT.

This clone was seen a few times. Other DNA sequences in the same sample also yield this CDR3. The chain carries TRBV27 and TRBJ1-2; D remains unclear. The V and J ends lost 2 bases and 2 bases respectively, with 6 bases between them. Looked up from germline, CDR1 is MNHEY and CDR2 is SMNVEV (reference sequence). The CDR3 extends over 13 amino acids. This chain's CDR3 is CASSLSGNYGYTF. The DNA for the CDR3 is TGTGCCAGCAGTTTAAGTGGAAACTATGGCTACACCTTC.

The J gene is TRBJ1-4, the V gene TRBV30; D possibly corresponds to TRBD1 (6 bases). Trimming stripped 3 bases from V and 7 bases from J, with 12 bases between. Per the germline V gene, CDR1 is GTSNPN and CDR2 is SVGIG (reference sequence). This CDR3 region has 13 residues. CDR3 in DNA: TGTGCCTGGAGCGGGGGCTTGAGTGAAAAACTGTTTTTT. Amino acids: CAWSGGLSEKLFF.

The chain combines TRBV7-6 with TRBJ2-5; no reliable D call. CDR1 and CDR2 (germline): SGHVS, FNYEAQ. With 1 base removed from V and 2 bases from J, the gap between germline ends came to 5 bases. This CDR3 has 13 amino acids. For the CDR3, the DNA is TGTGCCAGCAGCTTAGGCAGTCAAGAGACCCAGTACTTC. Protein sequence: CASSLGSQETQYF.

The rearrangement joins TRBV27 to TRBJ2-1, with 10 bases fitting TRBD1. V dropped 7 bases and J dropped 7; count of bases not matched to a gene: 16. CDR1 is MNHEY and CDR2 is SMNVEV in the germline V gene (reference sequence). CDR3 length: 17 residues. This CDR3 is CASTPYRRDRGANEQFF. CDR3 sequence (DNA): TGTGCCAGCACCCCCTACCGCCGGGACAGGGGAGCGAATGAGCAGTTCTTC.

This clone was recorded once. The genes are TRBV19 and TRBJ2-1; TRBD2 is a possible D gene (6 bases). The germline gives CDR1 LNHDA, CDR2 SQIVND (reference sequence). V lost 9 bases and J lost 6, with 21 bases in between. The CDR3 consists of 15 residues. The CDR3 DNA reads as TGTGCCAGCAAGGGGCGGGGACCCTTTAGCAATGAGCAGTTCTTC. It encodes CASKGRGPFSNEQFF. The full variable domain, in which reference TRBV19 and TRBJ2-1 provide the parts outside the CDR3, is DGGITQSPKYLFRKEGQNVTLSCEQNLNHDAMYWYRQDPGQGLRLIYYSQIVNDFQKGDIAEGYSVSREKKESFPLTVTSAQKNPTAFYLCASKGRGPFSNEQFFGPGTRLTVL.

The V and J genes are TRBV18 and TRBJ2-7; 9 positions agree with TRBD2. The CDR3 has 14 amino acids. The V and J ends lost 2 bases and 3 bases, in that order; junction bases with no gene match: 2. Looked up from germline, CDR1 is KGHSH and CDR2 is LQKENI. CDR3 sequence reads: CASSPDSGGYEQYF. The CDR3 bases are TGTGCCAGCTCACCAGATAGCGGGGGCTACGAGCAGTACTTC.

Written as DNA, the CDR3 is TGTGCCAGCTCAGGACAGGGTTACAATCAGCCCCAGCATTTT. It is translated as CASSGQGYNQPQHF. The chain couples TRBV18 to TRBJ1-5; 8 nucleotides align to TRBD1. Looked up from germline, CDR1 is KGHSH and CDR2 is LQKENI. There are 14 residues in the CDR3. Germline trimming cut 5 bases from V and 3 bases from J; bases unmatched to any gene: 3.

The chain couples TRBV5-4 to TRBJ1-1, with 7 bases aligning to TRBD1. The J segment lost 5 bases and the V segment lost 7 bases, leaving 14 bases of the junction unmatched. The CDR3 is 15 amino acids. Germline CDR1 and CDR2: SGHNT and YYREEE (reference sequence). The CDR3 sequence: CASLSSPDRVTEAFF. Written as DNA, the CDR3 is TGTGCCAGCCTCAGTTCGCCCGACAGGGTGACTGAAGCTTTCTTT.